This entry lists 19 T cell receptor beta chains sequenced from one sample in a study of neurological immune-mediated disorders. From the 5' RACE reads, TCRdb called clonotypes with MiXCR, one entry per CDR3 protein. The table records around 14,000 distinct CDR3 sequences, 5.5% to 7% of them present only once. The sequenced sample was CD8+ T cells from blood. Every receptor here comes from a woman aged 40 to 50 in good health.

This clonotype has ten or more counts. The CDR3 DNA follows: TGTGCCAGCACTGCCGACGGGACAGGGGTGCTCGAGCAGTACTTC. It specifies CASTADGTGVLEQYF. The V and J genes are TRBV2 and TRBJ2-7; TRBD1 aligns across 10 bases. The CDR3 is made up of 15 amino acids. The trim removed 7 bases at V and 6 bases at J, leaving 12 bases unmatched. Germline CDR1 and CDR2: SNHLY and FYNNEI.

This clonotype was observed at least ten times. V and J are TRBV12-3 or TRBV12-4 and TRBJ2-2, with D possibly being TRBD1 or TRBD2 (5 bases each). The CDR3 is 13 residues long. V dropped 7 bases and J dropped 4 bases, with 10 bases sitting between them. The CDR3 loop reads CASTPGSTGELFF. DNA of the CDR3: TGTGCCAGCACCCCAGGGAGCACCGGGGAGCTGTTTTTT.

This clonotype has at least ten counts. CDR3 amino acids: CASSLLRDQETQYF. CDR3 sequence (DNA): TGCGCCAGCAGCTTGCTCCGTGATCAAGAGACCCAGTACTTC. V and J are TRBV5-1 and TRBJ2-5; D unclear. The CDR3 runs 14 residues. Germline lookup yields CDR1 SGHRS and CDR2 YFSETQ. V lost 1 base to trimming and J lost 2 bases, with 9 bases between them.

This clonotype was detected many times. The V call is TRBV5-1, the J call TRBJ1-2; D is undetermined. Trimming shortened V by 5 bases and J by 8 bases, and 16 bases separated the two germline ends. CDR3 length: 13 residues. Germline assignment: CDR1 SGHRS and CDR2 YFSETQ. The CDR3 DNA reads as TGCGCCAGCAGGCCGAGCTATGGAGAGGGCTACACCTTC. Residues: CASRPSYGEGYTF.

This clonotype has ten or more counts. The chain couples TRBV12-3 or TRBV12-4 to TRBJ2-7, with a possible D match to TRBD1 (5 bases). Trimming stripped 2 bases from V and 4 bases from J, with 15 bases between. CDR3 size: 15 residues. The CDR3, as DNA: TGTGCCAGCAGTTTAACCGACAGAGGATGGTACGAGCAGTACTTC. It codes for CASSLTDRGWYEQYF.

The table lists this clonotype with many counts. For the CDR3, the DNA is TGTGCCACCAGCAGCCGAGGGGAATTGCAGCCCCAGCATTTT. Translated, it gives CATSSRGELQPQHF. The rearrangement joins TRBV15 to TRBJ1-5; D perhaps matches TRBD1 (5 bases). The ends were cut back, 3 bases at V and 7 bases at J, with 13 bases in the middle. This CDR3 contains 14 residues. Germline V CDR1 and CDR2: LNHNV, YYDKDF (reference sequence).

This clonotype was seen repeatedly, ten times or more. The J gene is TRBJ1-1, the V gene TRBV5-1; D not resolved. V was shortened by 2 bases and J by 4 bases, with 12 bases between the two germline ends. CDR1 and CDR2 (germline): SGHRS, YFSETQ. This CDR3 region has 14 residues. CDR3: CASSLGLGITEAFF. CDR3 coding DNA: TGCGCCAGCAGCTTAGGTCTGGGGATCACTGAAGCTTTCTTT.

This clonotype occurred many times. The V gene is TRBV30, the J gene TRBJ1-2, with D hard to call. CDR3 size: 11 residues. V was cut by 2 bases and J by 3 bases, with 4 bases left in between. Germline V CDR1 and CDR2: GTSNPN, SVGIG (reference sequence). CDR3 sequence reads: CAWSTDYGYTF. CDR3 coding DNA: TGTGCCTGGAGTACAGACTATGGCTACACCTTC.

This clonotype was counted many times. With a much larger clone just one base away, this may be a read error. The chain carries TRBV20-1 and TRBJ2-5; no firm D call. From germline, CDR1 is DFQATT and CDR2 SNEGSKA (reference sequence). The CDR3 totals 13 residues. The DNA of the CDR3 is TGCAGTGCTAGACGAAGGTACCAAGAGACCCGGTACTTC. This translates into CSARRRYQETRYF.

The sample holds many counts of this clonotype. V usage is TRBV15 and J usage is TRBJ2-3; D is unclear. Germline V gives CDR1 LNHNV, CDR2 YYDKDF (reference sequence). Trimming removed 5 bases from V and 2 bases from J, with 20 bases in between. The CDR3 sequence is 17 residues long. CDR3 sequence (DNA): TGTGCCACCAGCCGCCCACCTCCAGCATCGGTCACAGATACGCAGTATTTT. Amino acid sequence: CATSRPPPASVTDTQYF.

This clonotype has ten or more counts. This chain joins TRBV6-5 and TRBJ2-1, with 12 bases identical to TRBD2. Trimming at V came to 5 bases and at J to 2 bases, leaving 10 bases not matched to a gene. The CDR3 is 18 residues long. CDR1 and CDR2 (germline): MNHEY, SVGAGI. CDR3 loop: CASSPSTSGRPPYNEQFF. The CDR3 nucleotides read TGTGCCAGCAGTCCCTCGACTAGCGGGAGACCCCCCTACAATGAGCAGTTCTTC.

Many counts were recorded for this clonotype. DNA for the CDR3: TGTGCCAGCAGTCTCAGGGGGTGGGACGAGCAGTACTTC. Its protein is CASSLRGWDEQYF. The chain employs TRBV27 and TRBJ2-7, with 7 bases identical to TRBD1. The V gene's germline CDR1 is MNHEY and CDR2 SMNVEV (reference sequence). The V and J ends lost 5 bases and 5 bases, in that order; junction bases with no gene match: 6. CDR3 size: 13 residues.

This clonotype was picked up many times. This chain connects TRBV7-9 to TRBJ2-5, with 9 positions matching TRBD1. Germline V gives CDR1 SEHNR, CDR2 FQNEAQ (reference sequence). There are 18 residues in the CDR3. V lost 4 bases and J lost 5; bases outside the gene matches: 17. CDR3 loop: CASSSPLTTGGNLETQYF. The CDR3 nucleotides read TGTGCCAGCAGCTCTCCCCTCACGACAGGGGGAAATCTCGAGACCCAGTACTTC. Drawing the rest from reference TRBV7-9 and TRBJ2-5, the complete variable domain is DTGVSQNPRHKITKRGQNVTFRCDPISEHNRLYWYRQTLGQGPEFLTYFQNEAQLEKSRLLSDRFSAERPKGSFSTLEIQRTEQGDSAMYLCASSSPLTTGGNLETQYFGPGTRLLVL.

This clonotype was seen at least ten times. This chain joins TRBV29-1 and TRBJ2-1; TRBD2 matches 10 bases. Germline CDR1 SQVTM, CDR2 ANQGSEA. The CDR3 is made up of 17 amino acids. The junction had 10 bases not matched to a gene; V was cut back by 5 bases and J by 0 bases. CDR3 loop: CSVTGASGGGSYNEQFF. CDR3 in DNA: TGCAGCGTTACCGGGGCTAGCGGGGGAGGCTCCTACAATGAGCAGTTCTTC.

This clonotype was observed many times. The V gene is TRBV19, the J gene TRBJ1-6; a possible D gene is TRBD1 (5 bases). Deletions cut 11 bases from V and 9 bases from J, with 20 bases between. The CDR3 extends over 14 amino acids. Looked up from germline, CDR1 is LNHDA and CDR2 is SQIVND (reference sequence). The CDR3, as DNA: TGTGCCTCTGGAGAAAGCAGGGACCCTTCACCCCTCCACTTT. Translation gives CASGESRDPSPLHF.

This clonotype was found many times. V and J are TRBV20-1 and TRBJ2-7; 9 nucleotides align to TRBD1. In germline, CDR1 is DFQATT, CDR2 SNEGSKA (reference sequence). Germline trimming cut 3 bases from V and 3 bases from J; bases unmatched to any gene: 15. The CDR3 consists of 17 residues. The CDR3 region has the DNA TGCAGTGCTAGCTCCAAGGCAAACAGGGGGCAATTCTACGAGCAGTACTTC. Translating it yields CSASSKANRGQFYEQYF.

This clonotype was found many times. This rearrangement joins TRBV7-9 to TRBJ2-1; possibly TRBD1 for D (5 bases). This CDR3 spans 12 amino acids. Germline V gene sequence: CDR1 SEHNR, CDR2 FQNEAQ (reference sequence). Trimming took 2 bases from V and 10 from J, leaving 9 bases between them. CDR3 DNA sequence: TGTGCCAGCAGCTTATCGCGGACAGAGCAGTTCTTC. Encoded protein: CASSLSRTEQFF.

In the case of this clonotype: The junction departs from germline at one end; a sequencing error may be responsible. The V and J genes are TRBV11-2 and TRBJ2-3; TRBD1 might be the D (6 bases). Per the germline V gene, CDR1 is SGHAT and CDR2 is FQNNGV. The CDR3 contains 13 residues. CDR3: CTSSLGGDDTQYF. The CDR3 DNA reads as TGTACCAGCAGCTTAGGGGGAGACGATACGCAGTATTTT.

The table lists this clonotype with many counts. The gene calls are TRBV6-4 and TRBJ2-2; the D is unclear. Trimming left V 2 bases short and J 0 bases short, with 7 bases between. Per the germline V gene, CDR1 is MRHNA and CDR2 is SNTAGT. This CDR3 comprises 15 residues. The CDR3 DNA is TGTGCCAGCAGTGACGGGCACTCGAACACCGGGGAGCTGTTTTTT. Translated: CASSDGHSNTGELFF.